This is a list of T cell receptor beta chains from one sample in a study of shared clonotypes between healthy human individuals. Sequencing was performed with immunoSEQ multiplex PCR; in TCRdb, only in-frame clones are kept and a portion is missing. The sample has around 690,000 clones, 90% seen once. The sample comprised memory CD8+ T cells from PBMCs. Every receptor here comes from a man aged 18 to 30 in good health. Some clones in this sample may be carry-over from other donors' samples. Each CDR3 is given with its conserved first and last residue. A D gene is named only where the DNA matches it firmly. Expanded clones get a size class; other rows say once, few or many, or leave the size out.

d_call clone_size j_call v_call cdr3_aa cdr3_nt
. . TRBJ1-5 TRBV7-9 CASAEGNQPQHF TGTGCCAGCGCCGAGGGCAATCAGCCCCAGCATTTT
TRBD2 . TRBJ2-7 TRBV5-6 CASSPRGGALYEQYF TGTGCCAGCAGCCCCCGGGGAGGGGCGCTTTACGAGCAGTACTTC
. once TRBJ2-7 TRBV7-8 CASVLGGPSSYEQYF TGTGCCAGCGTGCTGGGCGGGCCGAGCTCCTACGAGCAGTACTTC
. . TRBJ2-3 TRBV5-4 CASSGRAFDTQYF TGTGCCAGCAGCGGGCGAGCGTTTGATACGCAGTATTTT
TRBD1 . TRBJ2-2 TRBV10-3 CAISESAGQGHTGELFF TGTGCCATCAGTGAGTCGGCGGGACAGGGGCACACCGGGGAGCTGTTTTTT
. . TRBJ2-3 TRBV19 CASHGWEGTDTQYF TGTGCCAGTCATGGGTGGGAGGGCACAGATACGCAGTATTTT
. few TRBJ1-3 TRBV5-6 CASSLGSDGNTIYF TGTGCCAGCAGCTTGGGTTCCGACGGAAACACCATATATTTT
TRBD2 . TRBJ2-2 TRBV9 CASSVGLAGDSNGELFF TGTGCCAGCAGCGTAGGGCTAGCGGGCGACTCCAACGGGGAGCTGTTTTTT
. . TRBJ2-3 TRBV6-5 CASSPGHPTDTQYF TGTGCCAGCAGTCCCGGACATCCCACAGATACGCAGTATTTT
TRBD1 . TRBJ1-3 TRBV28 CASSPRSTGGLGANF TGTGCCAGCAGTCCCCGGAGTACAGGGGGCCTGGGGGCAAATTTT
TRBD2 . TRBJ2-2 TRBV19 CASKRENIGELFF TGTGCCAGTAAGCGGGAGAACATCGGGGAGCTGTTTTTT
. . TRBJ2-1 TRBV30 CAWSHLRGAPGNEQFF TGTGCCTGGAGTCATCTACGGGGTGCCCCTGGTAATGAGCAGTTCTTC
. . TRBJ1-2 TRBV7-6 CASSFGTHYGYTF TGTGCCAGCAGCTTCGGGACACACTATGGCTACACCTTC
. once TRBJ1-3 TRBV30 CAWGPGGAGNTIYF TGTGCCTGGGGCCCTGGGGGCGCTGGAAACACCATATATTTT
. . TRBJ2-7 TRBV7-2 CASSLSRVPPYEQYF TGTGCCAGCAGCTTAAGTAGGGTACCCCCTTACGAGCAGTACTTC
TRBD1 . TRBJ2-7 TRBV11-2 CASSLAGQTYEQYF TGTGCCAGCAGCTTAGCGGGACAGACGTACGAGCAGTACTTC
. . TRBJ2-1 TRBV28 CASSLGRYNEQFF TGTGCCAGCAGTTTAGGCCGTTACAATGAGCAGTTCTTC
. . TRBJ2-2 TRBV5-1 CASSSIRDSGTGELFF TGCGCCAGCAGCTCGATCCGGGATTCTGGCACCGGGGAGCTGTTTTTT
. . TRBJ1-5 TRBV30 CAWSESNQPQHF TGTGCCTGGAGTGAAAGTAATCAGCCCCAGCATTTT
TRBD1 . TRBJ1-5 TRBV4-2 CASSLGGDQPQHF TGTGCCAGCAGCCTAGGGGGCGATCAGCCCCAGCATTTT